This T cell receptor beta chain was profiled in a study of T cells in Graves' hyperthyroidism and ophthalmopathy. CDR3 length: 15 amino acids. In germline, CDR1 is LGHNT, CDR2 FRNRAP. Germline trimming cut 6 bases from V and 4 bases from J; bases unmatched to any gene: 10. RNA transcripts provided the source from which TCR beta CDR3 regions were amplified. The TCR CDR3 was amplified in a first-round RT-PCR using the HTBI primer set. A single record per CDR3 protein comes from TCRdb applying MiXCR to the multiplex PCR reads. Of nearly 600,000 distinct CDR3 sequences in the sample, about 15% were seen once. The sample holds many counts of this clonotype. The blood was taken when hyperthyroidism was first diagnosed, before any ophthalmopathy symptoms showed up.

The source is a woman in her 30s with Graves' hyperthyroidism that later progressed to Graves' ophthalmopathy. This chain joins TRBV12-5 and TRBJ2-7, with TRBD1 identical over 9 bases. The sample was blood. CDR3 sequence (DNA): TGTGCTAGTGGGACCGGCGACAGGGGGTCTTACGAGCAGTACTTC. Translation gives CASGTGDRGSYEQYF.